Described below is a single TCR beta chain sequence and its context. TCRB transcripts that were expressed got sequenced, as all of the isolated RNA had been reverse transcribed. This table comes from immunoSEQ multiplex PCR, and its TCRdb copy is limited to in-frame clones, with some not included. The sample lists hundreds of thousands of clones; 15% were seen once. This sample was included in a study of beta chain features in type 1 diabetes. Stem cell-like memory, regulatory, central memory and naive CD4+ cells were sorted via CD45RO/CCR7/CD25/CD127/CD95/CD27. Trimming removed 3 bases from V and 2 bases from J, with 8 bases in between. There are 13 residues in the CDR3. CDR1 and CDR2 from the germline V gene are SGDLS and YYNGEE.

The sequencing input was naive CD4+ T cells from blood. The sequence came from a man aged 18 to 30 in good health. This rearrangement joins TRBV9 to TRBJ1-1; no clear D gene. DNA of the CDR3: TGTGCCAGCAGCGGGTCTTTTAACACTGAAGCTTTCTTT. Translation: CASSGSFNTEAFF.